This T cell receptor (beta chain) was documented in a study of cytomegalovirus exposure and HLA in healthy donors. Across the whole study: Early on, a data release was issued that held about 85 million unique TCRs from HLA-typed donors. Most donors, 80% to 90% of approximately 400 genotyped, fell in the Caucasian-associated ancestry cluster.

General study results and limits: A list of 150 or so TCR beta chains associated with cytomegalovirus was given.

The PCR contained 60 Vbeta and 13 Jbeta primers. Measured with immunoSEQ multiplex PCR; TCRdb has only the in-frame clones, and not every one. The data show 200,000 or so clones, about 79% seen once. With 6 bases removed from V and 7 bases from J, the gap between germline ends came to 19 bases. Germline V gives CDR1 MNHNY, CDR2 SVGAGI (reference sequence). This CDR3 is 14 amino acids long. A word on this clone: No antigen is known for it.

The chain carries TRBV6-6 and TRBJ2-7, with D possibly TRBD2 on 5 matching bases. Sequencing was done on a sample of PBMCs. The TCR was taken from a boy younger than 10 in good health and CMV-seronegative. The CDR3 protein is CASRNAGDPGEQYF. The CDR3 DNA reads TGTGCCAGCAGAAACGCCGGCGATCCGGGGGAGCAGTACTTC.